The clone carrying this T cell receptor beta chain was detected ten times or more. The antigen is undetermined. The sample belongs to a study of CD8+CD57+ T cells in acquired aplastic anemia. Study details: Yields of DNA that came from sorted CD4+ and CD8+ cells averaged about 2.9 ug.

Profiling of TCR beta VDJ combinations and CDR3 sequences used genomic DNA as template. TCRdb re-analysed the reads in MiXCR, keeping a single row per CDR3 protein. The table shows around 430,000 distinct CDR3 sequences, with around 30% occurring only once. Patients chosen for sequencing had shown CD8+CD57+ cell expansion by flow cytometry. The patients all had a severe acquired aplastic anemia diagnosis. Patients had undergone no therapy by the time their blood was sampled. General observations from the study: Patients and controls were found to share 25 to 30 CD8+ CDR3 sequences.

The CDR3 covers 13 residues. Germline CDR1 reads SGHTA; CDR2 reads FQGTGA. Between the trimmed V and J ends, which lost 5 bases and 4 bases, there was a span of 11 bases. Sequenced input: sorted CD4+, CD8+, or CD8+CD57+ T cells (not recorded which) from PBMCs. The genes are TRBV7-3 and TRBJ1-2; D is possibly TRBD1 (5 bases). The clonotype was recovered from a human donor with aplastic anemia. CDR3 in DNA: TGTGCCAGCAGCGTCGACAGAGGCTATGGCTACACCTTC. Residues: CASSVDRGYGYTF.